The 26 T cell receptor beta chains below were found in one sample sequenced in a study of T cells in Graves' hyperthyroidism and ophthalmopathy. Using RNA transcripts as the source, TCR beta CDR3 regions were amplified. HTBI primers were employed in a first-round RT-PCR of the TCR CDR3. Via MiXCR, TCRdb re-called the multiplex PCR reads, giving one row per CDR3 protein. The table lists under 350,000 distinct CDR3 sequences, 15% to 20% of them singletons. The sample was blood. These receptors were collected from a woman aged 50 to 60 with Graves' hyperthyroidism.

The chain uses TRBV29-1 and TRBJ2-1, with TRBD2 identical over 11 bases. The CDR3 is 15 amino acids. Germline V gene data show CDR1 as SQVTM and CDR2 as ANQGSEA. V shed 2 bases and J 6 bases; nucleotides not matched to a gene: 6. CDR3 in DNA: TGCAGCGTTGAAATAGCGGGGGGGCCGTTCAATGAGCAGTTCTTC. This encodes CSVEIAGGPFNEQFF.

J is TRBJ2-1 and V is TRBV7-9; maybe TRBD2 (6 bases). The CDR3 is made up of 15 amino acids. CDR1 is SEHNR, CDR2 FQNEAQ, per germline (reference sequence). Trimming took off 5 bases at V and 4 bases at J, with 15 bases between the two ends. CDR3 loop: CASSGLERAYNEQFF. The CDR3 DNA follows: TGTGCCAGCAGCGGTTTAGAGCGGGCGTACAATGAGCAGTTCTTC.

This clonotype was counted only a few times. The chain couples TRBV20-1 to TRBJ1-5, with a possible D match to TRBD1 (5 bases). The CDR3 sequence is 14 residues long. The V end was cut by 3 bases, the J end by 8 bases, with 17 bases between. The germline CDR1 and CDR2 sequences are DFQATT and SNEGSKA (reference sequence). The CDR3 loop reads CSARPTGPLEPQHF. The CDR3 region has the DNA TGCAGTGCTAGGCCCACAGGCCCCTTAGAGCCCCAGCATTTT.

This clonotype has only a few counts. The chain carries TRBV12-3 or TRBV12-4 and TRBJ1-1, with D possibly being TRBD1 (5 bases). CDR3 length: 13 amino acids. V was shortened by 7 bases and J by 4 bases, with 13 bases between the two germline ends. CDR3 protein: CASKVSGGTEAFF. CDR3 nucleotide sequence: TGTGCCAGCAAAGTGAGCGGGGGCACTGAAGCTTTCTTT.

V gene TRBV5-1 combines with J gene TRBJ1-5, with TRBD1 identical over 9 bases. The CDR3 extends over 14 amino acids. Unmatched junction bases numbered 6, after V lost 2 bases and J lost 9 bases. Germline V gene data show CDR1 as SGHRS and CDR2 as YFSETQ. As DNA, the CDR3 is TGCGCCAGCAGCTTCGGGACAGGGTTATCGCCCCAGCATTTT. Translated: CASSFGTGLSPQHF.

This clonotype appeared many times. J is TRBJ2-1 and V is TRBV10-3, with 8 bases identical to TRBD2. Trimming took 5 bases from V and 0 from J; bases not matched to a gene: 9. Germline-derived CDR1 and CDR2 are ENHRY and SYGVKD. There are 17 residues in the CDR3. CDR3 sequence: CAISFGRGAGSYNEQFF. The CDR3 region has the DNA TGTGCCATCAGTTTTGGGCGGGGGGCCGGCTCCTACAATGAGCAGTTCTTC.

This clonotype came up a few times. V is TRBV7-8 and J is TRBJ1-6; weak D call: TRBD1 (6 bases). CDR3 size: 16 residues. Germline loops: CDR1 SGHVS, CDR2 FQNEAQ. Trimming removed 5 bases from V and 3 bases from J, with 14 bases in between. CDR3 in DNA: TGTGCCAGCAGCGGGGGACGGACAGTCTATAATTCACCCCTCCACTTT. Translation gives CASSGGRTVYNSPLHF.

The CDR3 DNA follows: TGCGCCAGCAGCCGTTTGGGGGGGGAGCAGTACTTC. Residues: CASSRLGGEQYF. The gene calls are TRBV5-1 and TRBJ2-7; 7 positions agree with TRBD2. V lost 4 bases, J lost 7 bases, and 5 bases stayed unmatched. The germline CDR1 and CDR2 sequences are SGHRS and YFSETQ. The length of the CDR3 is 12 residues.

In this sample, this clonotype turned up many times. V usage is TRBV28 and J usage is TRBJ1-5; maybe TRBD1 (6 bases). This CDR3 region has 15 residues. The germline V gene has CDR1 MDHEN and CDR2 SYDVKM. V was shortened by 7 bases and J by 6 bases, with 19 bases between the two germline ends. The CDR3 here is CASTSKGQGRQPQHF. CDR3 DNA sequence: TGTGCCAGCACCTCAAAGGGGCAGGGGCGTCAGCCCCAGCATTTT.

This clonotype was recorded a few times. V usage is TRBV20-1 and J usage is TRBJ2-7; D possibly corresponds to TRBD1 (5 bases). The CDR3 is 13 residues long. With 5 bases removed from V and 3 bases from J, the gap between germline ends came to 14 bases. From germline, CDR1 is DFQATT and CDR2 SNEGSKA (reference sequence). CDR3 in amino acids: CSAPGFQLYEQYF. Here the CDR3 DNA reads TGCAGTGCTCCAGGGTTTCAGCTCTACGAGCAGTACTTC.

In the case of this clonotype: At one end the junction does not follow the germline gene, possibly because of a read error. V is TRBV29-1 and J is TRBJ2-1, with TRBD2 matching 10 bases. CDR1 SQVTM and CDR2 ANQGSEA come from the germline V gene. This CDR3 contains 16 residues. CDR3: CSAEPLTGTSANEQFF. CDR3 coding DNA: TGCAGCGCTGAACCTTTAACCGGGACTAGCGCCAATGAGCAGTTCTTC.

The table lists this clonotype with many counts. The chain links TRBV7-8 to TRBJ2-1; 8 bases are shared with TRBD1. This CDR3 comprises 15 residues. The V segment lost 5 bases and the J segment 5 bases; nucleotides outside the gene matches: 8. Germline V gene lookup returns CDR1 SGHVS and CDR2 FQNEAQ. The CDR3 DNA reads as TGTGCCAGCAGCATTCACCGGACAGGGCACAATGAGCAGTTCTTC. This translates into CASSIHRTGHNEQFF.

This clonotype appeared a few times. CDR3 nucleotide sequence: TGTGCCAGCAGCCCACGAGGCTACTCTGGAAACACCATATATTTT. It translates to CASSPRGYSGNTIYF. The chain uses TRBV12-3 or TRBV12-4 and TRBJ1-3; no clear D. The V and J ends lost 6 bases and 0 bases respectively, with 12 bases between them. This CDR3 contains 15 residues.

V usage is TRBV10-3 and J usage is TRBJ1-1; D perhaps matches TRBD1 (5 bases). This CDR3 spans 16 amino acids. The germline V and J ends were trimmed by 4 bases and 10 bases, with 25 bases remaining between them. Germline assignment: CDR1 ENHRY and CDR2 SYGVKD. The CDR3 nucleotides read TGTGCCATCAGTGGGGGGGACCCCTGGCCGCCCACTAGAGCTTTCTTT. Its protein product is CAISGGDPWPPTRAFF.

This CDR3 is CASSPPRGGTRWYSYTF. The CDR3 DNA follows: TGTGCCAGCAGCCCACCCCGGGGGGGCACCCGTTGGTATAGCTACACCTTC. The chain combines TRBV11-2 with TRBJ1-2; D perhaps matches TRBD1 (6 bases). Trimming shortened V by 5 bases and J by 9 bases, and 28 bases separated the two germline ends. The germline gives CDR1 SGHAT, CDR2 FQNNGV. The CDR3 contains 17 residues.

This sequence joins TRBV30 and TRBJ2-7; D possibly corresponds to TRBD1 (5 bases). The length of the CDR3 is 14 residues. The germline V gene encodes CDR1 GTSNPN and CDR2 SVGIG (reference sequence). V lost 5 bases, J lost 4 bases, and 18 bases lay in between. CDR3 coding DNA: TGTGCCTGGGAGACAGTGAATACTCGATACGAGCAGTACTTC. Translating gives CAWETVNTRYEQYF.

This rearrangement joins TRBV5-1 to TRBJ1-3; D is ambiguous. The CDR3 is 14 residues long. Germline CDR1 is SGHRS and CDR2 is YFSETQ. The V gene lost 4 bases and the J gene lost 0 bases, with 8 bases spanning the gap. The CDR3 region has the DNA TGCGCCAGCAGCCTCGGGTACTCTGGAAACACCATATATTTT. It codes for CASSLGYSGNTIYF.

This clonotype was observed at least ten times. The chain joins TRBV27 to TRBJ2-1, with 9 bases aligning to TRBD2. CDR1 and CDR2 (germline): MNHEY, SMNVEV (reference sequence). The CDR3 sequence is 19 residues long. With V trimmed by 6 bases and J by 8 bases, 23 bases remained unmatched. The chain's CDR3 is CASRRAGGGVLIGFDEQFF. In nucleotides, the CDR3 is TGTGCCAGCAGGCGTGCGGGGGGGGGCGTTTTGATTGGGTTCGATGAGCAGTTCTTC.

This clonotype was observed many times. The CDR3 protein is CASSEGQDYEDISYEQYV. In DNA, the CDR3 is TGTGCCAGCAGTGAAGGACAGGACTACGAAGATATCTCCTACGAGCAGTACGTC. The chain joins TRBV6-1 to TRBJ2-7, with D perhaps being TRBD1 or TRBD2 (6 bases each). The CDR3 runs to 18 residues. Deletions cut 1 base from V and 0 bases from J, with 19 bases between. Germline V gene sequence: CDR1 MNHNS, CDR2 SASEGT.

Remarks on this clonotype: A read error may explain this, as a much larger clone is one base away. The chain recombines TRBV6-2 or TRBV6-3 with TRBJ1-1; D uncertain. The CDR3 is made up of 13 amino acids. V lost 0 bases, J lost 4 bases, and 6 bases lay in between. Germline V gene data show CDR1 as MNHEY and CDR2 as SVGEGT. CDR3: CASSYSLGTEAFF. In DNA, the CDR3 is TGTGCCAGCAGTTACTCGCTGGGCACTGAAGCTTTCTTT.

This chain uses TRBV7-9 with TRBJ2-1, with TRBD2 as a possible D gene (5 bases). The CDR3 covers 15 residues. The germline V gene encodes CDR1 SEHNR and CDR2 FQNEAQ (reference sequence). The V end was cut by 5 bases, the J end by 8 bases, with 19 bases between. The CDR3, as DNA: TGTGCCAGCAGCCCTCCTCGAGGGAGCTGGGATGAGCAGTTCTTC. As protein: CASSPPRGSWDEQFF.

The chain couples TRBV2 to TRBJ2-2; 14 bases fit TRBD2. Germline assignment: CDR1 SNHLY and CDR2 FYNNEI. V dropped 5 bases and J dropped 8; count of bases not matched to a gene: 1. The length of the CDR3 is 14 residues. The CDR3 nucleotides read TGTGCCAGCAGTTGGACTAGCGGGAGGGGGGAGCTGTTTTTT. It codes for CASSWTSGRGELFF.

This clonotype turned up a few times. The CDR3 protein is CAISTGVSGANVLTF. The CDR3 DNA reads as TGTGCCATATCGACAGGCGTCTCTGGGGCCAACGTCCTGACTTTC. The gene calls are TRBV6-2 or TRBV6-3 and TRBJ2-6, with D tentatively TRBD1 (6 bases). The CDR3 spans 15 residues. The ends were cut back, 10 bases at V and 0 bases at J, with 13 bases in the middle. Germline V CDR1 and CDR2: MNHEY, SVGEGT.

The CDR3 is CASSSLPPGGETQYF. Written as DNA, the CDR3 is TGTGCCAGCAGTTCATTACCCCCGGGAGGAGAGACCCAGTACTTC. V gene TRBV28 combines with J gene TRBJ2-5; 7 nucleotides line up with TRBD2. CDR3 size: 15 residues. CDR1 and CDR2 (germline): MDHEN, SYDVKM. The V segment lost 4 bases and the J segment 4 bases; nucleotides outside the gene matches: 9.

V gene TRBV15 combines with J gene TRBJ1-2; TRBD1 aligns across 9 bases. Germline values: CDR1 LNHNV, CDR2 YYDKDF (reference sequence). This CDR3 spans 14 amino acids. With V trimmed by 3 bases and J by 10 bases, 9 bases remained unmatched. Written as DNA, the CDR3 is TGTGCCACCAGCAGCTCAGGACAGGGGCCTTTCTACACCTTC. The encoded protein is CATSSSGQGPFYTF.

This clonotype appeared a few times. The CDR3 region is CASQTSQGGYYGYTF. Here the CDR3 DNA reads TGTGCCAGCCAAACGTCCCAGGGGGGTTACTATGGCTACACCTTC. This chain connects TRBV18 to TRBJ1-2; the match to TRBD1 covers 7 bases. The germline V gene encodes CDR1 KGHSH and CDR2 LQKENI. J gave up 3 bases and V 8 bases, and 12 bases lay outside the gene matches. The CDR3 totals 15 residues.